The rows below give T cell receptor beta chains drawn from one sample of a study of blood T cell repertoires in COVID-19. Method: immunoSEQ multiplex PCR; TCRdb's copy keeps in-frame clones and lacks some. The sample contains about 220,000 clones, around four fifths of which appear only once. Material: peripheral blood. These receptors originate from a man aged 25-40 years with active or convalescent COVID-19. Each CDR3 is given with its conserved first and last residue. The D gene is left open where the match is weak. The listing skips clone size in some rows; elsewhere it reads once, few, many or a size class.

TRBJ2-1,-,few,TRBV14,CASSLYSYNEQFF,TGTGCCAGCAGCCTATACTCCTACAATGAGCAGTTCTTC
TRBJ1-2,TRBD1,-,TRBV19,CASSTQTGGAHNYGYTF,TGTGCCAGTAGTACCCAAACAGGGGGAGCACATAACTATGGCTACACCTTC
TRBJ2-3,TRBD2,-,TRBV5-3,CARSTLAGARTDTQYF,TGTGCCAGAAGCACCCTAGCGGGAGCCCGCACAGATACGCAGTATTTT
TRBJ2-1,-,-,TRBV11-3,CASSRDGTYNEQFF,TGTGCCAGCAGCCGGGACGGGACTTACAATGAGCAGTTCTTC
TRBJ2-1,TRBD2,-,TRBV3-1/TRBV3-2,CASSLWTSGGYNEQFF,TGTGCCAGCAGCCTGTGGACTAGCGGGGGGTACAATGAGCAGTTCTTC
TRBJ2-3,-,-,TRBV9,CASRPIEADTQYF,TGTGCCAGCAGGCCTATAGAAGCGGATACGCAGTATTTT
TRBJ1-2,-,medium-sized,TRBV4-2,CASSPTENYGYTF,TGTGCCAGCAGCCCCACAGAGAACTATGGCTACACCTTC
TRBJ2-7,TRBD1,-,TRBV5-4,CASSWDRIETNEQYF,TGTGCCAGCAGTTGGGACAGGATCGAAACTAACGAGCAGTACTTC
TRBJ1-5,-,-,TRBV9,CASSVDPGGNQPQHF,TGTGCCAGCAGCGTAGACCCCGGGGGCAATCAGCCCCAGCATTTT
TRBJ1-1,TRBD1,-,TRBV9,CASSSRQGADTEAFF,TGTGCCAGCAGCTCCCGACAGGGGGCGGACACTGAAGCTTTCTTT
TRBJ2-6,TRBD1,-,TRBV10-3,CAIGTGAPGANVLTF,TGTGCCATCGGGACAGGGGCTCCTGGGGCCAACGTCCTGACTTTC
TRBJ2-5,TRBD1,-,TRBV7-2,CASSFPGGNQETQYF,TGTGCCAGCAGCTTTCCAGGGGGAAACCAAGAGACCCAGTACTTC
TRBJ2-3,-,-,TRBV7-9,CASSALGRMEGAGTQYF,TGTGCCAGCAGCGCACTAGGCCGAATGGAGGGAGCAGGTACGCAGTATTTT
TRBJ1-1,-,-,TRBV5-1,CASSPSEPGWVDTEAFF,TGCGCCAGCAGCCCTTCCGAGCCAGGGTGGGTCGACACTGAAGCTTTCTTT
TRBJ1-5,-,few,TRBV28,CASRRRGSNQPQHF,TGTGCCAGCCGTCGGAGGGGAAGCAATCAGCCCCAGCATTTT
TRBJ1-1,-,-,TRBV18,CASSTTGGAGSNTEAFF,TGTGCCAGCTCAACCACGGGGGGGGCAGGGTCGAACACTGAAGCTTTCTTT
TRBJ1-4,-,-,TRBV28,CASSSRRQEKLFF,TGTGCCAGCAGTTCCAGGAGGCAGGAAAAACTGTTTTTT
TRBJ2-7,-,-,TRBV7-9,CASSLAQDRHYEQYF,TGTGCCAGCAGCTTAGCGCAGGACAGACACTACGAGCAGTACTTC
TRBJ2-2,-,-,TRBV6-5,CASSYRGSDTGELFF,TGTGCCAGCAGTTACAGGGGTTCGGACACCGGGGAGCTGTTTTTT
TRBJ2-2,-,-,TRBV7-2,CASSQGLTRAGELFF,TGTGCCAGCAGCCAGGGGCTCACCCGGGCGGGGGAGCTGTTTTTT
TRBJ2-2,-,-,TRBV19,CASSILRENTGELFF,TGTGCCAGTAGTATCTTACGGGAGAACACCGGGGAGCTGTTTTTT
TRBJ2-1,-,-,TRBV6-1,CASSEGRRGRNNEQFF,TGTGCCAGCAGTGAAGGTCGACGGGGGAGGAACAATGAGCAGTTCTTC
TRBJ1-5,TRBD1,-,TRBV10-1,CASCTRTGGERCNQPQHF,TGCGCCAGCTGCACTCGGACAGGGGGCGAGAGGTGCAATCAGCCCCAGCATTTT
TRBJ2-7,TRBD2,-,TRBV6-2/TRBV6-3,CASSHLRASGAYEQYF,TGTGCCAGCAGCCACCTACGGGCTAGCGGAGCCTACGAGCAGTACTTC
TRBJ2-3,TRBD2,-,TRBV7-2,CASSSGTSGSWGTDTQYF,TGTGCCAGCAGCTCCGGGACTAGCGGGAGTTGGGGCACAGATACGCAGTATTTT
TRBJ2-3,-,-,TRBV3-1/TRBV3-2,CASSPPGGTDTQYF,TGTGCCAGCAGCCCCCCAGGGGGCACAGATACGCAGTATTTT
TRBJ1-1,-,few,TRBV7-2,CASSSNQQTVGTEAFF,TGTGCCAGCAGCTCCAACCAACAGACGGTAGGAACTGAAGCTTTCTTT
TRBJ2-3,-,-,TRBV5-6,CASSSRRQLTDTQYF,TGTGCCAGCAGCTCCCGTCGACAGTTGACAGATACGCAGTATTTT
TRBJ2-1,-,-,TRBV28,CASSSRIRNVF,TGTGCCAGCAGCTCTCGCATCAGGAACGTCTTC
TRBJ1-5,-,-,TRBV5-6,CASSLYGGSLYSNQPQHF,TGTGCCAGCAGCTTGTATGGCGGATCCCTGTATAGCAATCAGCCCCAGCATTTT
TRBJ1-5,-,-,TRBV24-1,CATSDSKQGRGQPQHF,TGTGCCACCAGTGATTCTAAACAGGGTCGGGGACAGCCCCAGCATTTT
TRBJ1-4,-,-,TRBV3-1/TRBV3-2,CASSPTGQRNEKLFF,TGTGCCAGCAGCCCTACCGGACAGCGTAATGAAAAACTGTTTTTT
TRBJ1-2,-,-,TRBV19,CASSTDSPLGGYTF,TGTGCCAGTAGTACTGACAGTCCCCTTGGAGGCTACACCTTC
TRBJ2-6,-,-,TRBV6-5,CASRSGVLGANVLTF,TGTGCCAGCAGATCGGGTGTGTTGGGTGCCAACGTCCTGACTTTC
TRBJ2-1,-,once,TRBV6-2/TRBV6-3,CASSYIVSSYNEQFF,TGTGCCAGCAGTTACATAGTGAGCTCCTACAATGAGCAGTTCTTC